These 8 T cell receptor beta chains share one sample of origin, sequenced in a study of cytomegalovirus exposure and HLA in healthy donors. The PCR had 60 Vbeta and 13 Jbeta primers. The repertoire was sequenced with immunoSEQ multiplex PCR; TCRdb's copy has only in-frame clones and lacks some. The sample lists some 160,000 clones, around three quarters occurring once. Sequenced material: PBMCs. These TCRs come from a man in his forties in good health and CMV-seronegative.

The gene calls are TRBV7-9 and TRBJ2-7, with D maybe TRBD2 (7 bases). Per germline, CDR1 SEHNR and CDR2 FQNEAQ (reference sequence). Trimming took off 1 base at V and 4 bases at J, with 14 bases between the two ends. The CDR3 length is 15 residues. CDR3 loop: CASSLVGGEGYEQYV. For the CDR3, the DNA is TGTGCCAGCAGCTTAGTAGGGGGGGAGGGGTACGAGCAGTACGTC.

The chain uses TRBV9 and TRBJ2-7, with 11 bases that match TRBD2. Germline V CDR1 and CDR2: SGDLS, YYNGEE. Losses at the gene ends were 3 bases for V and 3 bases for J; bases not matched to a gene: 2. The CDR3 contains 14 residues. The CDR3 nucleotides are TGTGCCAGCAGCGCGGGACTAGCGGACTACGAGCAGTACTTC. Its translation is CASSAGLADYEQYF.

The V call is TRBV7-3, the J call TRBJ2-7, with 7 bases fitting TRBD1. The V gene's germline CDR1 is SGHTA and CDR2 FQGTGA. The V segment lost 5 bases and the J segment 5 bases; nucleotides outside the gene matches: 9. The CDR3 contains 14 residues. The CDR3 nucleotides read TGTGCCAGCAGCCCAAACAGGGGCCGGGACGAGCAGTACTTC. Its translation: CASSPNRGRDEQYF.

The rearrangement links TRBV5-1 to TRBJ1-1; D is unclear. The V end was cut by 2 bases, the J end by 3 bases, with 11 bases between. CDR1 is SGHRS, CDR2 YFSETQ, per germline. The length of the CDR3 is 14 residues. This CDR3 reads CASSLRHLDTEAFF. The DNA of the CDR3 is TGCGCCAGCAGCTTAAGACACCTTGACACTGAAGCTTTCTTT. Looking up the rest from reference TRBV5-1 and TRBJ1-1 gives the full variable domain: KAGVTQTPRYLIKTRGQQVTLSCSPISGHRSVSWYQQTPGQGLQFLFEYFSETQRNKGNFPGRFSGRQFSNSRSEMNVSTLELGDSALYLCASSLRHLDTEAFFGQGTRLTVV.

The chain combines TRBV6-5 with TRBJ1-2; TRBD1 might be the D (6 bases). This CDR3 is built from 13 residues. V gave up 6 bases and J gave up 3 bases, with 11 bases separating them. Germline CDR1 and CDR2: MNHEY and SVGAGI. For the CDR3, the DNA is TGTGCCAGCAGCCGCGAGGGGGACTATGGCTACACCTTC. Translating gives CASSREGDYGYTF.

This chain connects TRBV6-5 to TRBJ2-2; D is possibly TRBD1 (6 bases). V was pared by 6 bases and J by 1 base, with 9 bases between. Germline CDR1 MNHEY, CDR2 SVGAGI. The CDR3 runs 14 residues. This chain's CDR3 is CASSRQVNTGELFF. The CDR3 coding sequence is TGTGCCAGCAGCCGACAGGTGAACACCGGGGAGCTGTTTTTT.

V usage is TRBV7-3 and J usage is TRBJ2-3; unclear D gene. The germline V and J ends were trimmed by 2 bases and 2 bases, with 8 bases remaining between them. This CDR3 contains 14 residues. In germline, CDR1 is SGHTA, CDR2 FQGTGA. The CDR3 DNA reads as TGTGCCAGCAGCTTATCCACACACACAGATACGCAGTATTTT. Protein sequence: CASSLSTHTDTQYF.

This chain links TRBV27 with TRBJ1-1, with 8 bases fitting TRBD1. This CDR3 spans 13 amino acids. Germline assignment: CDR1 MNHEY and CDR2 SMNVEV (reference sequence). J lost 6 bases, V lost 6 bases, and 6 bases had no gene match. As DNA, the CDR3 is TGTGCCAGCAGCCATGACAGGGGATCTGAAGCTTTCTTT. Encoded protein: CASSHDRGSEAFF.